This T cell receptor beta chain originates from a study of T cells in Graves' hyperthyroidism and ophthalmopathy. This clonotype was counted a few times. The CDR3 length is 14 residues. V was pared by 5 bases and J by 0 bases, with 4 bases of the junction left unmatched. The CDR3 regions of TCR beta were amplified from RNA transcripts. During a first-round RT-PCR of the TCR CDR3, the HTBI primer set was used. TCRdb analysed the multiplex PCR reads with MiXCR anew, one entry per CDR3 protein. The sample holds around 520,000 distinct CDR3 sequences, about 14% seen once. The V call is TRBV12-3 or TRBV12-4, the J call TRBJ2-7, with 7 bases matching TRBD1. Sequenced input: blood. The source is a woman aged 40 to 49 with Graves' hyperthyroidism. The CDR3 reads CASSVTGNSYEQYF. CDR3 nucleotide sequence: TGTGCCAGCAGTGTGACAGGGAACTCCTACGAGCAGTACTTC.